This T cell receptor beta chain appears in the sequencing data of a study of multiple sclerosis patients with progressive multifocal leukoencephalopathy. Germline CDR1 SGDLS, CDR2 YYNGEE. V lost 0 bases and J lost 6; bases outside the gene matches: 6. The CDR3 is 15 residues long. Time point given: before natalizumab initiation. All patients had prior interferon beta, and all PML patients were female. Produced via immunoSEQ multiplex PCR; TCRdb's table is partial and in-frame only. Here the sample spans under 40,000 clones, about 92% being singletons. The TCR sequence derives from a man aged 30 to 45 with multiple sclerosis. What was sequenced was PBMCs. The chain joins TRBV9 to TRBJ2-7; 10 bases are a match to TRBD2. This chain's CDR3 is CASSVESSGSGEQYF. In nucleotides, the CDR3 is TGTGCCAGCAGCGTAGAGTCTAGCGGGAGTGGCGAGCAGTACTTC.